The 14 T cell receptor beta chains below were found in one sample sequenced in a study of identical twins. Via MiXCR, TCRdb re-called the 5' RACE reads, giving one row per CDR3 protein. The repertoire consists of 650,000 to 750,000 distinct CDR3 sequences, with over 20% occurring once and the leading ten covering about 4.5%. The same sample was also studied in work on T cells expressing NK-cell markers.

Sequenced material: PBMCs. Source of these receptors: a woman younger than 35 in good health.

This clonotype was picked up a small number of times. J is TRBJ1-4 and V is TRBV10-3; D perhaps matches TRBD1 (5 bases). This CDR3 contains 14 residues. From germline, CDR1 is ENHRY and CDR2 SYGVKD. V was shortened by 3 bases and J by 3 bases, with 8 bases between the two germline ends. Here the CDR3 reads CAISDGGANEKLFF. The CDR3 coding sequence is TGTGCCATCAGTGACGGGGGTGCTAATGAAAAACTGTTTTTT.

This clonotype was seen at least ten times. CDR3 coding DNA: TGCGCCAGCAGCTTTGACGAAAGCGGGGAGCTGTTTTTT. Translating gives CASSFDESGELFF. The genes are TRBV5-1 and TRBJ2-2; D is unresolved. Trimming removed 2 bases at V and 7 bases at J, with 9 bases between. The CDR3 extends over 13 amino acids. The germline gives CDR1 SGHRS, CDR2 YFSETQ.

This chain uses TRBV6-5 with TRBJ2-1, with a possible D match to TRBD1 (5 bases). The ends were cut back, 2 bases at V and 0 bases at J, with 8 bases in the middle. The CDR3 has 15 residues. Per the germline V gene, CDR1 is MNHEY and CDR2 is SVGAGI. The CDR3 is CASSYGALSYNEQFF. CDR3 coding DNA: TGTGCCAGCAGTTACGGGGCTCTCTCCTACAATGAGCAGTTCTTC.

The gene calls are TRBV7-2 and TRBJ2-5; D call uncertain. The germline V and J ends were trimmed by 2 bases and 1 base, with 17 bases remaining between them. The CDR3 is 17 amino acids. The germline CDR1 and CDR2 sequences are SGHTA and FQGNSA. CDR3 nucleotide sequence: TGTGCCAGCAGCTTATATAGTAGAAGGGCGTTCCAAGAGACCCAGTACTTC. As protein: CASSLYSRRAFQETQYF.

This chain joins TRBV18 and TRBJ2-1, with 7 bases fitting TRBD2. With V trimmed by 1 base and J by 5 bases, 5 bases remained unmatched. This CDR3 comprises 15 residues. Germline V gene sequence: CDR1 KGHSH, CDR2 LQKENI. Here the CDR3 reads CASSPRTREHNEQFF. For the CDR3, the DNA is TGTGCCAGCTCACCACGGACTAGGGAACACAATGAGCAGTTCTTC.

Concerning this clonotype itself: A much larger clone lies a single base off, so this may be a read error. This sequence joins TRBV3-1 and TRBJ2-7; D is possibly TRBD2 (5 bases). Trimming left V 1 base short and J 6 bases short, with 7 bases between. The CDR3 totals 12 residues. The V gene's germline CDR1 is LGHDT and CDR2 YNNKEL (reference sequence). The DNA of the CDR3 is TGTGCCAGCAGCCAAGTAGGGAGCGAGCAGTACTTC. As protein: CASSQVGSEQYF.

This clonotype appeared a few times. CDR3 in DNA: TGCGCCAGCAGTGTAGGTCCGACCGGTGAGCAGTTCTTC. Its translation: CASSVGPTGEQFF. This sequence joins TRBV10-1 and TRBJ2-1; unclear D gene. The CDR3 has 13 residues. Per the germline V gene, CDR1 is WNHNN and CDR2 is SYGVQD (reference sequence). Trimming shortened V by 4 bases and J by 9 bases, and 13 bases separated the two germline ends.

This clonotype was observed a handful of times. The genes are TRBV14 and TRBJ2-3, with a possible D match to TRBD1 (6 bases). This CDR3 contains 19 residues. The germline V gene encodes CDR1 SGHDN and CDR2 FVKESK. The V and J ends lost 0 bases and 3 bases respectively, with 22 bases between them. The CDR3 coding sequence is TGTGCCAGCAGCCAAGAGGTTCGGCAGTGGGCAGGGGATACAGATACGCAGTATTTT. Amino acids: CASSQEVRQWAGDTDTQYF. The whole variable domain, remainder taken from reference TRBV14 and TRBJ2-3, is EAGVTQFPSHSVIEKGQTVTLRCDPISGHDNLYWYRRVMGKEIKFLLHFVKESKQDESGMPNNRFLAERTGGTYSTLKVQPAELEDSGVYFCASSQEVRQWAGDTDTQYFGPGTRLTVL.

This chain's CDR3 is CASSANGQLKYF. For the CDR3, the DNA is TGTGCCAGCAGCGCCAACGGACAGTTGAAGTACTTC. The chain is built from TRBV7-3 and TRBJ2-4; perhaps TRBD1 as D (6 bases). CDR1 and CDR2 (germline): SGHTA, FQGTGA. This CDR3 spans 12 amino acids. Trimming cost V 5 bases and J 14 bases, with 16 bases left between them.

There are many counts of this clonotype. This sequence joins TRBV29-1 and TRBJ2-3; a weak D match, TRBD2 (7 bases). V dropped 6 bases and J dropped 6 bases, with 22 bases sitting between them. The V gene's germline CDR1 is SQVTM and CDR2 ANQGSEA. CDR3 size: 15 residues. CDR3 sequence (DNA): TGCAGCGTCGAAACTCGGGGGGCCCCAGCGGATACGCAGTATTTT. It encodes CSVETRGAPADTQYF.

The V and J genes are TRBV6-1 and TRBJ2-4; D remains unclear. CDR3 length: 11 residues. Trimming cost V 2 bases and J 15 bases, with 11 bases left between them. CDR1 is MNHNS and CDR2 is SASEGT in the germline V gene. The DNA for the CDR3 is TGTGCCAGCAGTGAAATAGGTTTTTGGTACTTC. It specifies CASSEIGFWYF.

This clonotype was counted a few times. The rearrangement uses TRBV7-9 and TRBJ2-1, with D perhaps matching TRBD1 (6 bases). The CDR3 spans 14 residues. Germline V gives CDR1 SEHNR, CDR2 FQNEAQ (reference sequence). Trimming removed 7 bases at V and 6 bases at J, with 16 bases between. The CDR3 loop is CASTAQGNVNEQFF. The DNA for the CDR3 is TGTGCCAGCACCGCACAGGGCAATGTCAATGAGCAGTTCTTC.

The rearrangement uses TRBV10-3 and TRBJ2-1, with 9 bases matching TRBD2. The CDR3 extends over 16 amino acids. The V gene's germline CDR1 is ENHRY and CDR2 SYGVKD. Trimming took 0 bases from V and 7 from J; bases not matched to a gene: 7. The CDR3 region has the DNA TGTGCCATCAGTGAGTCGACGCTAGCGGGGAAGAATGAGCAGTTCTTC. Its translation: CAISESTLAGKNEQFF.

There are a few counts of this clonotype. The V and J genes are TRBV6-5 and TRBJ2-5; the D gene could be TRBD1 or TRBD2 (5 bases each). The CDR3 consists of 16 residues. Germline V gene sequence: CDR1 MNHEY, CDR2 SVGAGI. V was trimmed by 0 bases and J by 1 base, leaving 12 bases between them. For the CDR3, the DNA is TGTGCCAGCAGTTACTCGATTGGGGGTGGCCAAGAGACCCAGTACTTC. It encodes CASSYSIGGGQETQYF.